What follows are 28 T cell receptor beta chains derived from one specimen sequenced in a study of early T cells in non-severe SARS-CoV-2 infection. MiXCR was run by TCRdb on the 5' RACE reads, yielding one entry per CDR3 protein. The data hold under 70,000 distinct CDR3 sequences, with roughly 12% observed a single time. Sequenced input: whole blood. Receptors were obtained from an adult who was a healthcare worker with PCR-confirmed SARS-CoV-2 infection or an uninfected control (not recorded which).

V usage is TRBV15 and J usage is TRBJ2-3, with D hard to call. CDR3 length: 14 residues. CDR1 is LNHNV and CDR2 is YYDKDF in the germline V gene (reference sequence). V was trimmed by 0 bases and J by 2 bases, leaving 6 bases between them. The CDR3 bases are TGTGCCACCAGCAGAGATCGTACCACAGATACGCAGTATTTT. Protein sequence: CATSRDRTTDTQYF.

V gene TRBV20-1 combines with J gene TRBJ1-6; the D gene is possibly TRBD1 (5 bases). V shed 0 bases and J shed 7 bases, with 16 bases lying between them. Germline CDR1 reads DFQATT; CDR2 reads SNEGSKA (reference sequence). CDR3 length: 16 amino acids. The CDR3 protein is CSAREGQGGWNSPLHF. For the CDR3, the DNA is TGCAGTGCTAGAGAGGGGCAGGGCGGGTGGAATTCACCCCTCCACTTT.

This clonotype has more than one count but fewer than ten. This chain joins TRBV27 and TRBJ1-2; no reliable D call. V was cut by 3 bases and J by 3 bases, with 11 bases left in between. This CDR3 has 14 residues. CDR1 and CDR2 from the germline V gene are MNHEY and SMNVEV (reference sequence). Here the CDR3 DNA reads TGTGCCAGCAGTTTTTCAAGAGGGTACTATGGCTACACCTTC. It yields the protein CASSFSRGYYGYTF.

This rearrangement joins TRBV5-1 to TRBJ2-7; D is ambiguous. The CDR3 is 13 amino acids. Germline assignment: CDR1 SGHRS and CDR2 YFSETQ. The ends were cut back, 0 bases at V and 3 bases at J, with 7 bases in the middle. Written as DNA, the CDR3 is TGCGCCAGCAGCTTGGCCGACGACTACGAGCAGTACTTC. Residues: CASSLADDYEQYF.

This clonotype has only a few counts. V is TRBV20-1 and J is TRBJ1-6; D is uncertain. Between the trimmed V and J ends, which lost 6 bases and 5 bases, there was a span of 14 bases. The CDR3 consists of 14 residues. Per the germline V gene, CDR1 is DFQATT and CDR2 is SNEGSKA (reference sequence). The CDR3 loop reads CSALSPIHNSPLHF. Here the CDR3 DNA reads TGCAGTGCCCTATCTCCCATCCATAATTCACCCCTCCACTTT.

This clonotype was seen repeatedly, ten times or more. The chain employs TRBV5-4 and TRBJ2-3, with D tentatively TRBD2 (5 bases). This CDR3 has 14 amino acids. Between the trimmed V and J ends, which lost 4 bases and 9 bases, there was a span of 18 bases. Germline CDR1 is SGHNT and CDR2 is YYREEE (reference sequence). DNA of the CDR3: TGTGCCAGCAGCCGGGATATCGGACCGAACACGCAGTATTTT. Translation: CASSRDIGPNTQYF.

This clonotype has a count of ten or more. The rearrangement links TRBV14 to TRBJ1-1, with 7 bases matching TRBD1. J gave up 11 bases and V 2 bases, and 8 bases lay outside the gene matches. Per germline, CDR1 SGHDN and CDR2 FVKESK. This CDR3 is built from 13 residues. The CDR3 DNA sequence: TGTGCCAGCAGCCAACGTCGACAGGGACGGGCTTTCTTT. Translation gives CASSQRRQGRAFF.

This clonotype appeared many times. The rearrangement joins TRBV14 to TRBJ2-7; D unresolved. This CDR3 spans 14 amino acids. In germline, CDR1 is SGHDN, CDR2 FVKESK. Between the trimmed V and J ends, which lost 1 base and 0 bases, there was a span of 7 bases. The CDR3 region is CASSQGLLSYEQYF. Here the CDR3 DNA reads TGTGCCAGCAGCCAAGGTCTACTCTCCTACGAGCAGTACTTC.

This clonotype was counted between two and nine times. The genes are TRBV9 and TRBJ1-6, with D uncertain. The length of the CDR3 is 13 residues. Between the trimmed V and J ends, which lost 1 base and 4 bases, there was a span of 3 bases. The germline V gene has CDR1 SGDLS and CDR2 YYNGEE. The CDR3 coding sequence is TGTGCCAGCAGCGTAACTTATAATTCACCCCTCCACTTT. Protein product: CASSVTYNSPLHF.

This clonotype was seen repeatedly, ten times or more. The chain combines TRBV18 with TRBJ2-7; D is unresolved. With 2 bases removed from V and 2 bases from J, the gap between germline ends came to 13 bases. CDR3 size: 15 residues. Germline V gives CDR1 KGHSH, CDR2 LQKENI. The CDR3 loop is CASSPGQLITYEQYF. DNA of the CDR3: TGTGCCAGCTCACCAGGGCAGCTTATTACCTACGAGCAGTACTTC.

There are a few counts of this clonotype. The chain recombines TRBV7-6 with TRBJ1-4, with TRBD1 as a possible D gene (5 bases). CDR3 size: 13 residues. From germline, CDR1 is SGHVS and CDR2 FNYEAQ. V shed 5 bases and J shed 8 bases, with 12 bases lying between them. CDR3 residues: CASSLREGEKLFF. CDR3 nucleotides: TGTGCCAGCAGCCTCCGGGAGGGGGAAAAACTGTTTTTT.

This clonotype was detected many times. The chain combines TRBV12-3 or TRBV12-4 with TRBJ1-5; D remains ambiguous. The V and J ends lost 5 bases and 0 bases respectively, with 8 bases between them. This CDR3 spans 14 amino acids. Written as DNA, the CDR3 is TGTGCCAGCAGTCGCAGTTATAGCAATCAGCCCCAGCATTTT. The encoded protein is CASSRSYSNQPQHF.

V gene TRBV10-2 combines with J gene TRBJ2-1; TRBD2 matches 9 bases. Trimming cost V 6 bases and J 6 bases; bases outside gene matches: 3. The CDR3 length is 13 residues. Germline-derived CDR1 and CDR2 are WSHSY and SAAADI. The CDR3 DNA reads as TGCGCCAGCAGGAAGACTAGCGGCAATGAGCAGTTCTTC. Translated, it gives CASRKTSGNEQFF.

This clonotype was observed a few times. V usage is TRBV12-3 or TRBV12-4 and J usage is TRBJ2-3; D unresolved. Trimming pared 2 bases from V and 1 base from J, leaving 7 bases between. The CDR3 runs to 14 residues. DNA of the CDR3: TGTGCCAGCAGTTTAAAGTGGGGCACAGATACGCAGTATTTT. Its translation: CASSLKWGTDTQYF.

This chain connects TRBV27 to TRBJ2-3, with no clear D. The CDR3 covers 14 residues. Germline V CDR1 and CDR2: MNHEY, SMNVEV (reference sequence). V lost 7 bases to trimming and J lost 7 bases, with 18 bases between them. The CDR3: CASTSRGTPNTQYF. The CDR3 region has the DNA TGTGCCAGCACCTCGAGAGGTACTCCAAATACGCAGTATTTT.

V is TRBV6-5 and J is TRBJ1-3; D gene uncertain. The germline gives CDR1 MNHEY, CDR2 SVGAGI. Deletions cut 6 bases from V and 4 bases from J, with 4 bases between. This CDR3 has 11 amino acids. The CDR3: CASRDGNTIYF. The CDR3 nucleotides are TGTGCCAGCAGGGACGGAAACACCATATATTTT.

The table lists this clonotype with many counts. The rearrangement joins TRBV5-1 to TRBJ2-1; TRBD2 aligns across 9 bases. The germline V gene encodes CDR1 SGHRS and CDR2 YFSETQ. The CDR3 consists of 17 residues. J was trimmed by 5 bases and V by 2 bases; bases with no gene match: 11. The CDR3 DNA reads TGCGCCAGCAGCTTTGCCCCGTCGGCTAGCGGGGACAATGAGCAGTTCTTC. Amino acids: CASSFAPSASGDNEQFF.

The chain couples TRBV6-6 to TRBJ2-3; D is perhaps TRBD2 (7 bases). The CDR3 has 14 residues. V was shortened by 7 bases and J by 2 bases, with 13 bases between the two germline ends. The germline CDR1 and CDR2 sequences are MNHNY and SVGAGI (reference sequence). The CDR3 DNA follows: TGTGCCAGCATCCGGGGGGCCTACACAGATACGCAGTATTTT. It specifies CASIRGAYTDTQYF.

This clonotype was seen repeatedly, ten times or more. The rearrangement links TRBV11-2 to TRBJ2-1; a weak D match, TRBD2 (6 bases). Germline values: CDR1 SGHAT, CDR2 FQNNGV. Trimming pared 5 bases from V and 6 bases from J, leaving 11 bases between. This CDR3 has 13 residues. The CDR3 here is CASSAGPSNEQFF. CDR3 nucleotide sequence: TGTGCCAGCAGCGCGGGACCGAGCAATGAGCAGTTCTTC.

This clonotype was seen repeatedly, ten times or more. The DNA of the CDR3 is TGTGCCAGCAGCTTAGTGGCAGGTGGAGCCGAGCAGTACTTC. The encoded protein is CASSLVAGGAEQYF. The V gene is TRBV7-9, the J gene TRBJ2-7; D uncertain. Germline CDR1 is SEHNR and CDR2 is FQNEAQ (reference sequence). The V end lost 1 base, the J end lost 6 bases, and 13 bases lay between the germline ends. The CDR3 totals 14 residues.

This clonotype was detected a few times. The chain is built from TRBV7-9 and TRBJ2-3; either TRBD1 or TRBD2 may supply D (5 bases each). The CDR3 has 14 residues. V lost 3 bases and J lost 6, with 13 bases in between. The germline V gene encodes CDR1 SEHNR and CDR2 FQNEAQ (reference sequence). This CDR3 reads CASSLGRELDTQYF. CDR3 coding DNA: TGTGCCAGCAGCTTGGGCAGGGAGCTGGATACGCAGTATTTT. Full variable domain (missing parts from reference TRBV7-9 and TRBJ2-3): DTGVSQNPRHKITKRGQNVTFRCDPISEHNRLYWYRQTLGQGPEFLTYFQNEAQLEKSRLLSDRFSAERPKGSFSTLEIQRTEQGDSAMYLCASSLGRELDTQYFGPGTRLTVL.

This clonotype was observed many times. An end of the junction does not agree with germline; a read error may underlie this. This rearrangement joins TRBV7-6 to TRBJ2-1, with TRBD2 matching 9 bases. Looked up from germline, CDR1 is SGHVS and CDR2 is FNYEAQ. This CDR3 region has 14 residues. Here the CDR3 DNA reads TGTGCCAGCACCTTATCTAGCGGGGTGGGAGAGCAGTTCTTC. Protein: CASTLSSGVGEQFF. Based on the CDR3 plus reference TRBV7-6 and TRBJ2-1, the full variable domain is GAGVSQSPRYKVTKRGQDVALRCDPISGHVSLYWYRQALGQGPEFLTYFNYEAQQDKSGLPNDRFSAERPEGSISTLTIQRTEQRDSAMYRCASTLSSGVGEQFFGPGTRLTVL.

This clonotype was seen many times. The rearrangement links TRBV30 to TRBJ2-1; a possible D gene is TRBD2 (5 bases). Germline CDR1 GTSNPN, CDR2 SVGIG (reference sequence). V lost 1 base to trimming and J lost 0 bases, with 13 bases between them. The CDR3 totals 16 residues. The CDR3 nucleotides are TGTGCCTGGAGTGCCGGACTGGCAAGCTCCTACAATGAGCAGTTCTTC. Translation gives CAWSAGLASSYNEQFF.

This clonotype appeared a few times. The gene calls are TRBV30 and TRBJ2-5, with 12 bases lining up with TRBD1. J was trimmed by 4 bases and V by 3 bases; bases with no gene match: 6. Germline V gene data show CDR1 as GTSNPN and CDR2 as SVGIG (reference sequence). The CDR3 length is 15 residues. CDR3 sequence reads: CAWREGQGARETQYF. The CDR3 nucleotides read TGTGCCTGGAGAGAGGGACAGGGGGCGCGAGAGACCCAGTACTTC.

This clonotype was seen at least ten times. The CDR3 bases are TGTGCCAGCAGCTCGGACAGGGGAGGCAGAAACATTCAGTACTTC. Translating it yields CASSSDRGGRNIQYF. V and J are TRBV13 and TRBJ2-4; 9 nucleotides line up with TRBD1. The ends lost 4 bases at V and 6 bases at J; junction bases unmatched: 7. Looked up from germline, CDR1 is PRHDT and CDR2 is FYEKMQ (reference sequence). The CDR3 sequence is 15 residues long.

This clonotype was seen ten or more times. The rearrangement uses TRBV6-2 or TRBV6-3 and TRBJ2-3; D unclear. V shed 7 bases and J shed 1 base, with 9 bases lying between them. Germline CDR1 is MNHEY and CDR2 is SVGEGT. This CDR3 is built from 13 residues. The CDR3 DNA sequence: TGTGCCAGCACCCGCACTGGCACAGATACGCAGTATTTT. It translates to CASTRTGTDTQYF.

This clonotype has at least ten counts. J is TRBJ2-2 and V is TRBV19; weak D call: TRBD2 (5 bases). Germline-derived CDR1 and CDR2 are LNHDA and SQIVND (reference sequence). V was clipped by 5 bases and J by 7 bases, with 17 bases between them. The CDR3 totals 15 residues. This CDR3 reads CASSGTLIRGGELFF. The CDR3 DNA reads TGTGCCAGTAGTGGAACCCTGATACGGGGCGGGGAGCTGTTTTTT.

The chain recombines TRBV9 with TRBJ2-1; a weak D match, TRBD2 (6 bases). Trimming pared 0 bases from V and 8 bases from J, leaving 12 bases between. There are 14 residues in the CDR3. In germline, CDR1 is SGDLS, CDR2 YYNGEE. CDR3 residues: CASSVAAGIDEQFF. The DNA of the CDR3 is TGTGCCAGCAGCGTAGCTGCGGGAATTGATGAGCAGTTCTTC.